The 19 T cell receptor beta chains listed next were all sequenced from one sample in a study of T cell clonotyping in hematopoietic cell transplantation. The assay was immunoSEQ multiplex PCR, and TCRdb's table has in-frame clones only and misses some. The data hold approximately 7,000 clones, with about 91% observed a single time. The sample here was PBMCs, taken 100 days after allogeneic stem cell transplant. The source of these receptors is a young adult male patient who had an allogeneic stem cell transplant from a related donor, so the T cells may come from the graft donor. Some clones in this sample may be carry-over from other donors' samples.

The CDR3 loop reads CASSAWWRESGTGELFF. CDR3 DNA: TGTGCCAGCAGCGCCTGGTGGCGGGAGAGCGGCACCGGGGAGCTGTTTTTT. The V and J genes are TRBV11-3 and TRBJ2-2; 7 bases fit TRBD2. CDR3 length: 17 residues. V trimming: 5 bases; J trimming: 4 bases; junction bases outside the gene matches: 13. From germline, CDR1 is SGHNT and CDR2 YENEEA.

This rearrangement joins TRBV2 to TRBJ1-2, with TRBD1 matching 7 bases. The CDR3 is made up of 14 amino acids. Trimming cost V 1 base and J 6 bases; bases outside gene matches: 5. Germline CDR1 SNHLY, CDR2 FYNNEI. DNA for the CDR3: TGTGCCAGCAGTGAAGGCAGGGGGAGGGATGGCTACACCTTC. Translation: CASSEGRGRDGYTF.

The CDR3 here is CASRSPTGQETQYF. In nucleotides, the CDR3 is TGTGCCAGCAGAAGCCCGACAGGGCAAGAGACCCAGTACTTC. The chain links TRBV6-1 to TRBJ2-5, with 7 bases aligning to TRBD1. The junction had 6 bases not matched to a gene; V was cut back by 6 bases and J by 2 bases. This CDR3 comprises 14 residues. Germline CDR1 MNHNS, CDR2 SASEGT.

The chain carries TRBV7-2 and TRBJ2-6; D not resolved. CDR3 size: 13 residues. Per the germline V gene, CDR1 is SGHTA and CDR2 is FQGNSA. V lost 10 bases to trimming and J lost 2 bases, with 9 bases between them. The CDR3 nucleotides are TGTGCCACCACACTCCCTGGGGCCAACGTCCTGACTTTC. The encoded protein is CATTLPGANVLTF.

The V and J genes are TRBV21-1 and TRBJ2-7; TRBD1, the D gene given by the table, was not confirmed from the DNA. TRBV21-1 is termed a pseudogene. The CDR3 covers 13 residues. The CDR3 loop reads CASSKGQPYEQYV. CDR3 DNA sequence: TGTGCCAGCAGCAAAGGACAGCCCTACGAGCAGTACGTC.

The rearrangement links TRBV30 to TRBJ2-2; either TRBD1 or TRBD2 may fit D (5 bases each). Germline CDR1 is GTSNPN and CDR2 is SVGIG (reference sequence). The CDR3 loop spans 14 amino acids. Trimming removed 4 bases at V and 0 bases at J, with 9 bases between. The CDR3 bases are TGTGCCTGGACGGGACCTGCGAACACCGGGGAGCTGTTTTTT. Translation: CAWTGPANTGELFF.

The chain uses TRBV18 and TRBJ2-2; TRBD1 is a possible D gene (6 bases). Per germline, CDR1 KGHSH and CDR2 LQKENI. Trimming removed 4 bases from V and 3 bases from J, with 12 bases in between. This CDR3 comprises 15 residues. For the CDR3, the DNA is TGTGCCAGCTCACTTCGGGACACAGACACCGGGGAGCTGTTTTTT. Its protein product is CASSLRDTDTGELFF.

V usage is TRBV7-2 and J usage is TRBJ1-2; D uncertain. The CDR3 extends over 11 amino acids. Germline values: CDR1 SGHTA, CDR2 FQGNSA. V lost 2 bases to trimming and J lost 7 bases, with 5 bases between them. As DNA, the CDR3 is TGTGCCAGCAGCTTAAATTCTGGCTACACCTTC. This codes for CASSLNSGYTF. Complete variable domain (other parts from reference TRBV7-2 and TRBJ1-2): GAGVSQSPSNKVTEKGKDVELRCDPISGHTALYWYRQSLGQGLEFLIYFQGNSAPDKSGLPSDRFSAERTGGSVSTLTIQRTQQEDSAVYLCASSLNSGYTFGSGTRLTVV.

The CDR3 nucleotides read TGTGCCAGCAGCGGGCGGACAGGGATGAACACCGGGGAGCTGTTTTTT. It codes for CASSGRTGMNTGELFF. The chain recombines TRBV7-2 with TRBJ2-2, with 8 bases fitting TRBD1. This CDR3 comprises 16 residues. V trimming: 5 bases; J trimming: 1 base; junction bases outside the gene matches: 6. CDR1 and CDR2 from the germline V gene are SGHTA and FQGNSA. Supplemented by reference TRBV7-2 and TRBJ2-2, the full variable domain reads GAGVSQSPSNKVTEKGKDVELRCDPISGHTALYWYRQSLGQGLEFLIYFQGNSAPDKSGLPSDRFSAERTGGSVSTLTIQRTQQEDSAVYLCASSGRTGMNTGELFFGEGSRLTVL.

V gene TRBV30 combines with J gene TRBJ1-1; possibly TRBD1 for D (6 bases). The CDR3 runs 13 residues. Trimming pared 3 bases from V and 1 base from J, leaving 9 bases between. Germline V lookup: CDR1 GTSNPN, CDR2 SVGIG (reference sequence). In nucleotides, the CDR3 is TGTGCCTGGAGCCTACAGGGGAACACTGAAGCTTTCTTT. Translation gives CAWSLQGNTEAFF.

This rearrangement joins TRBV6-6 to TRBJ1-4; no definite D call. The CDR3 sequence is 15 residues long. Per the germline V gene, CDR1 is MNHNY and CDR2 is SVGAGI (reference sequence). Trimming stripped 0 bases from V and 4 bases from J, with 9 bases between. CDR3 sequence: CASSYSVGINEKLFF. In nucleotides, the CDR3 is TGTGCCAGCAGTTACTCTGTGGGCATTAATGAAAAACTGTTTTTT.

The gene calls are TRBV10-3 and TRBJ1-1; tentative D call: TRBD1 (6 bases). The CDR3 length is 13 residues. CDR1 and CDR2 (germline): ENHRY, SYGVKD. Trimming stripped 8 bases from V and 2 bases from J, with 12 bases between. The CDR3 bases are TGTGCCATCGGACAGACATCTAACACTGAAGCTTTCTTT. This translates into CAIGQTSNTEAFF.

J is TRBJ1-3 and V is TRBV11-2, with D possibly TRBD1 on 6 matching bases. Between the trimmed V and J ends, which lost 5 bases and 1 base, there was a span of 12 bases. The CDR3 consists of 15 residues. CDR1 and CDR2 from the germline V gene are SGHAT and FQNNGV. The CDR3 reads CASSPLQGSGNTIYF. The CDR3 DNA is TGTGCCAGCAGCCCGCTACAGGGTTCTGGAAACACCATATATTTT. Supplemented by reference TRBV11-2 and TRBJ1-3, the full variable domain reads EAGVAQSPRYKIIEKRQSVAFWCNPISGHATLYWYQQILGQGPKLLIQFQNNGVVDDSQLPKDRFSAERLKGVDSTLKIQPAKLEDSAVYLCASSPLQGSGNTIYFGEGSWLTVV.

The chain joins TRBV4-1 to TRBJ1-1, with D perhaps TRBD1 (5 bases). Trimming cost V 4 bases and J 0 bases, with 12 bases left between them. Germline lookup yields CDR1 MGHRA and CDR2 YSYEKL. The CDR3 has 15 amino acids. CDR3: CASSPRDGLNTEAFF. CDR3 nucleotide sequence: TGCGCCAGCAGCCCCCGGGACGGCCTGAACACTGAAGCTTTCTTT.

The J gene is TRBJ2-3, the V gene TRBV15; possibly TRBD2 for D (6 bases). The germline CDR1 and CDR2 sequences are LNHNV and YYDKDF (reference sequence). V dropped 3 bases and J dropped 3 bases, with 13 bases sitting between them. This CDR3 region has 15 residues. The CDR3 sequence is CATSSGMGRTDTQYF. The CDR3 nucleotides are TGTGCCACCAGCAGTGGGATGGGGAGGACAGATACGCAGTATTTT.

This chain uses TRBV19 with TRBJ2-5; 8 bases line up with TRBD1. CDR3 size: 16 residues. The germline gives CDR1 LNHDA, CDR2 SQIVND (reference sequence). Losses at the gene ends were 8 bases for V and 4 bases for J; bases not matched to a gene: 15. As DNA, the CDR3 is TGTGCCAGTTCTTCCTCTGACAGGGGACGAGGAGAGACCCAGTACTTC. Encoded protein: CASSSSDRGRGETQYF. The variable domain in full, completed from reference TRBV19 and TRBJ2-5, reads DGGITQSPKYLFRKEGQNVTLSCEQNLNHDAMYWYRQDPGQGLRLIYYSQIVNDFQKGDIAEGYSVSREKKESFPLTVTSAQKNPTAFYLCASSSSDRGRGETQYFGPGTRLLVL.

In this sample, this clone is medium-sized. The rearrangement uses TRBV4-3 and TRBJ1-4; D perhaps matches TRBD1 (5 bases). Trimming left V 5 bases short and J 7 bases short, with 11 bases between. Germline lookup yields CDR1 LGHNA and CDR2 YSLEER. The CDR3 runs to 13 residues. CDR3 sequence: CASSFRGGEKLFF. The CDR3 coding sequence is TGCGCCAGCAGCTTTCGGGGCGGTGAAAAACTGTTTTTT.

This clone is a singleton in its sample. V and J are TRBV7-8 and TRBJ2-7, with D uncertain. Germline V gene sequence: CDR1 SGHVS, CDR2 FQNEAQ. The V gene lost 5 bases and the J gene lost 2 bases, with 10 bases spanning the gap. CDR3 length: 13 amino acids. CDR3 in DNA: TGTGCCAGCAGCCGGAGCCCGGCCTACGAGCAGTACGTC. Translation: CASSRSPAYEQYV.

The J gene is TRBJ2-1, the V gene TRBV6-5; a possible D gene is TRBD1 (5 bases). In germline, CDR1 is MNHEY, CDR2 SVGAGI. This CDR3 contains 11 residues. V shed 8 bases and J shed 8 bases, with 10 bases lying between them. The CDR3 DNA sequence: TGTGCCAGCTCCAAGGGGTATGAGCAGTTCTTC. It encodes CASSKGYEQFF.